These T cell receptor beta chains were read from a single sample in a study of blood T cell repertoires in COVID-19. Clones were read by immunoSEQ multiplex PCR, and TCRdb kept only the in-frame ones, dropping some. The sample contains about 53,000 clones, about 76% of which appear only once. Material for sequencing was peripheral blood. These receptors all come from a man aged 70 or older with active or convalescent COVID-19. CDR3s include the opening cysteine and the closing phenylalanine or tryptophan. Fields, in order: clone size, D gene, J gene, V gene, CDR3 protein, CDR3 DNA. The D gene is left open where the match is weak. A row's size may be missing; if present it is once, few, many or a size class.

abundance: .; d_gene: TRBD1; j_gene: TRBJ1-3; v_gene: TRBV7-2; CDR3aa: CASSLDGQGRNTIYF; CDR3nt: TGTGCCAGCAGCTTAGATGGACAGGGACGAAACACCATATATTTT
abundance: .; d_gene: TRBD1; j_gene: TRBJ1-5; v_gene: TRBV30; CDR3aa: CAWSVLGQGAQPQHF; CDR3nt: TGTGCCTGGAGTGTACTGGGACAGGGGGCTCAGCCCCAGCATTTT
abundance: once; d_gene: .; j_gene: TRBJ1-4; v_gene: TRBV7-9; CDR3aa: CASSLATQGNEKLFF; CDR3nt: TGTGCCAGCAGCTTAGCGACCCAGGGGAATGAAAAACTGTTTTTT
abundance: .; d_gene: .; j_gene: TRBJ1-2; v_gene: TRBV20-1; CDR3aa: CSATETQGYTF; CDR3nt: TGCAGTGCGACGGAGACCCAGGGCTACACCTTC
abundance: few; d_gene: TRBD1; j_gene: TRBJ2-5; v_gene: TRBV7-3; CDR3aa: CASSFAGGQETQYF; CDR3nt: TGTGCCAGCAGCTTCGCAGGGGGTCAAGAGACCCAGTACTTC
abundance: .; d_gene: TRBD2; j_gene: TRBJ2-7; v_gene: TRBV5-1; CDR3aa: CASSRTSGSSEQYF; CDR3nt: TGCGCCAGCAGCCGGACTAGCGGGAGTTCCGAGCAGTACTTC
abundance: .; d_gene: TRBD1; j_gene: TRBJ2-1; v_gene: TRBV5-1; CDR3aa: CASSPGTGAYNEQFF; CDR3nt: TGCGCCAGCAGCCCCGGGACAGGCGCGTACAATGAGCAGTTCTTC
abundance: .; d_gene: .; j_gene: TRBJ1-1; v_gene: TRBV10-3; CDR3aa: CAISDVKQEAFF; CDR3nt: TGTGCCATCAGTGATGTAAAGCAAGAAGCTTTCTTT
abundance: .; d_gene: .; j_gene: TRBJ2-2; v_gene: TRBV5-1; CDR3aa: CASSLAQPNTGELFF; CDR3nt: TGCGCCAGCAGCTTGGCACAGCCCAACACCGGGGAGCTGTTTTTT
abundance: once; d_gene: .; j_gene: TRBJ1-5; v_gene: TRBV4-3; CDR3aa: CASSQDSNQPQHF; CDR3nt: TGCGCCAGCAGCCAAGACAGTAATCAGCCCCAGCATTTT
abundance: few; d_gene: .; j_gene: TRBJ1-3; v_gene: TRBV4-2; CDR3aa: CASSFDSRSGNTIYF; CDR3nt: TGTGCCAGCAGTTTCGACTCCCGCTCTGGAAACACCATATATTTT
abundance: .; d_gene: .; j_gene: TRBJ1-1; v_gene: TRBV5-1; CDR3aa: CASSSQTGNTEAFF; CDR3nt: TGCGCCAGCAGCTCTCAGACAGGGAACACTGAAGCTTTCTTT
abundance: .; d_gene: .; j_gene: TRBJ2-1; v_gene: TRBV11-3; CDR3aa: CASSLAPLTTEEQFF; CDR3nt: TGTGCCAGCAGCTTAGCCCCCCTGACAACTGAGGAGCAGTTCTTC
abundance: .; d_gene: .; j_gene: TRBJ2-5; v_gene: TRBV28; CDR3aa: CASSTQLVWVETQYF; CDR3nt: TGTGCCAGCAGTACGCAACTAGTGTGGGTAGAGACCCAGTACTTC
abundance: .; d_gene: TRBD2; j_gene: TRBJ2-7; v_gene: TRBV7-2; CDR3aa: CASSLGPAGGTYEQYF; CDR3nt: TGTGCCAGCAGCTTAGGCCCAGCGGGGGGCACCTACGAGCAGTACTTC
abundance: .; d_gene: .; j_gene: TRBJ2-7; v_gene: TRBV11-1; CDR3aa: CASSHRGTATNEQYF; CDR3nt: TGTGCCAGCAGCCACCGGGGGACAGCGACTAACGAGCAGTACTTC
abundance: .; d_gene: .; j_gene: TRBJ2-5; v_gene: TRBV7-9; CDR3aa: CASSSTVGETQYF; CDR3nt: TGTGCCAGCAGCTCGACAGTGGGGGAGACCCAGTACTTC
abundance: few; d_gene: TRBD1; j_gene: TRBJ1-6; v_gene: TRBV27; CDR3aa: CASSPGQYNSPLHF; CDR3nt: TGTGCCAGCAGTCCGGGACAGTATAATTCACCCCTCCACTTT
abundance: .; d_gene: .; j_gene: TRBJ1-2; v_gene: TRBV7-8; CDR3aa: CASSLEARVNYGYTF; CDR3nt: TGTGCCAGCAGCTTAGAGGCCAGGGTGAACTATGGCTACACCTTC
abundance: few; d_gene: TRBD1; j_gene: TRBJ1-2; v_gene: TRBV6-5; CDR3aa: CASIQGAVYGYTF; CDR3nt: TGTGCCAGCATCCAGGGGGCTGTCTATGGCTACACCTTC
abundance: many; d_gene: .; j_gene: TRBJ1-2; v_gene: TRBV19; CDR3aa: CASREDSTNYGYTF; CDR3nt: TGTGCCAGTAGGGAAGACAGTACTAACTATGGCTACACCTTC
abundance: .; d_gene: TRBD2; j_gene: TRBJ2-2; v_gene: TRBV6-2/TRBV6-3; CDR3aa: CASSYPSGRAFGGELFF; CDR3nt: TGTGCCAGCAGTTACCCAAGCGGGAGGGCTTTCGGCGGGGAGCTGTTTTTT
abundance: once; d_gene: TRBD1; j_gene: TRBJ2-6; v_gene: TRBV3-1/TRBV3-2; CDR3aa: CASSQVGAGDRLSGANVLTF; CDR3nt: TGTGCCAGCAGCCAAGTGGGGGCCGGGGACAGGCTCTCTGGGGCCAACGTCCTGACTTTC
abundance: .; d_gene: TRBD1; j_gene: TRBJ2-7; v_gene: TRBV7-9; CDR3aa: CASRGQGVHEQYF; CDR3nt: TGTGCCAGCAGGGGACAGGGTGTCCACGAGCAGTACTTC